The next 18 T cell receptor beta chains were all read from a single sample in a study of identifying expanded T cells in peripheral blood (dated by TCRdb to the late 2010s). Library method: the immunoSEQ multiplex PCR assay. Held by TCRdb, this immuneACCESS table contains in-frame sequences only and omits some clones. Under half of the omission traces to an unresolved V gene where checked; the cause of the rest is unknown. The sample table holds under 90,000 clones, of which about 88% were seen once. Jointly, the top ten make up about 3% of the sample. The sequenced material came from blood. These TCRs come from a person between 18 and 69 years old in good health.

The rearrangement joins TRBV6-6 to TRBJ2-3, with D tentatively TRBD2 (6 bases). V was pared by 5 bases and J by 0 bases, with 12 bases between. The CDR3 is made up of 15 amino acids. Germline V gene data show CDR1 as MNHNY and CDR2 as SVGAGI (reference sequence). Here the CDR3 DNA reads TGTGCCAGCAGTAACTTAGCGGTTAGCACAGATACGCAGTATTTT. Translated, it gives CASSNLAVSTDTQYF.

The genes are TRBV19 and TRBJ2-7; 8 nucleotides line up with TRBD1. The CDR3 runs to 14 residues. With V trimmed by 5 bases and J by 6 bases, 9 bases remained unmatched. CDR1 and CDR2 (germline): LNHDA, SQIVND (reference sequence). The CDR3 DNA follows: TGTGCCAGTAGTCCCCTGGACAGGGCTTCCGAGCAGTACTTC. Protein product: CASSPLDRASEQYF.

CDR3 amino acids: CASRPQGNYGYTF. The CDR3 DNA reads TGTGCCAGCAGACCACAGGGAAACTATGGCTACACCTTC. This chain uses TRBV28 with TRBJ1-2; maybe TRBD1 (6 bases). There are 13 residues in the CDR3. CDR1 is MDHEN, CDR2 SYDVKM, per germline. The germline V and J ends were trimmed by 6 bases and 2 bases, with 10 bases remaining between them.

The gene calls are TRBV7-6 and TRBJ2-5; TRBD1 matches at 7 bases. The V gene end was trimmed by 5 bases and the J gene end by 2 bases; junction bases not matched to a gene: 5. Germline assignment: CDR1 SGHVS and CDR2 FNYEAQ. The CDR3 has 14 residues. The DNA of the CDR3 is TGTGCCAGCAGCCTAGGACAGGTTCAAGAGACCCAGTACTTC. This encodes CASSLGQVQETQYF.

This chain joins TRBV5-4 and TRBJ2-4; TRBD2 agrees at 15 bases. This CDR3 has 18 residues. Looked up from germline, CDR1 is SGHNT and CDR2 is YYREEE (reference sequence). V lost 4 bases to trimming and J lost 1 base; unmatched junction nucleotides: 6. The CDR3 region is CASSAGLAGGPAKNIQYF. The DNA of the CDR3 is TGTGCCAGCAGCGCCGGACTAGCGGGAGGGCCGGCCAAAAACATTCAGTACTTC. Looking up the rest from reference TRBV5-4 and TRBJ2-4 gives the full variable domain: ETGVTQSPTHLIKTRGQQVTLRCSSQSGHNTVSWYQQALGQGPQFIFQYYREEENGRGNFPPRFSGLQFPNYSSELNVNALELDDSALYLCASSAGLAGGPAKNIQYFGAGTRLSVL.

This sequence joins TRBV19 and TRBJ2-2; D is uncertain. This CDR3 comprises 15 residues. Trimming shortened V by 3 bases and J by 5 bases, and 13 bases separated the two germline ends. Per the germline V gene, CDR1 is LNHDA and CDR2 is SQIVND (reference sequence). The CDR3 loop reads CASSIPGLGTGELFF. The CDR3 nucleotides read TGTGCCAGTAGTATCCCCGGCCTGGGTACCGGGGAGCTGTTTTTT.

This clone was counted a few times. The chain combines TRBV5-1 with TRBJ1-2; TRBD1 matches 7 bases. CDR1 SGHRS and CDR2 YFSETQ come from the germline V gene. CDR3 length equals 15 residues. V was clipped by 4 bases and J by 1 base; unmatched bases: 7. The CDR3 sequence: CASSLNGQDNYGYTF. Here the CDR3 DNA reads TGCGCCAGCAGCCTAAACGGACAGGATAACTATGGCTACACCTTC.

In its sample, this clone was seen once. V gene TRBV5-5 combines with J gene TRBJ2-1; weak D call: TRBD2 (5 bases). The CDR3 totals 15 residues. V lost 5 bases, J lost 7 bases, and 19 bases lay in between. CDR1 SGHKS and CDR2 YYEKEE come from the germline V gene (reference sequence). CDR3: CASRRELGRRNEQFF. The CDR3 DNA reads TGTGCCAGCAGAAGGGAGCTCGGACGAAGAAATGAGCAGTTCTTC.

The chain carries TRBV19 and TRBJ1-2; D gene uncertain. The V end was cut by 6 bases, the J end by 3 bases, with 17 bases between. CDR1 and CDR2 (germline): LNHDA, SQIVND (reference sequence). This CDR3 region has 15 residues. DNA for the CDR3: TGTGCCAGTAGATGGTCCGGGCAGCGAGACTATGGCTACACCTTC. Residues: CASRWSGQRDYGYTF.

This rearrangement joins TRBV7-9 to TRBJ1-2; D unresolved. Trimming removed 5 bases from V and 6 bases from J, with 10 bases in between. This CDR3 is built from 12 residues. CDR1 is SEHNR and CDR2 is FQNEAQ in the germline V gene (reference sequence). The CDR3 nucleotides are TGTGCCAGCAGCAAGGGATTAGATGGCTACACCTTC. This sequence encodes CASSKGLDGYTF.

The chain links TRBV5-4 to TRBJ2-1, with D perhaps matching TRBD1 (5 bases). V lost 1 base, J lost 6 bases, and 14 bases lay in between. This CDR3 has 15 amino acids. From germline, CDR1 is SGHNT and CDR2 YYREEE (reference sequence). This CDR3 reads CASSLRQITGNEQFF. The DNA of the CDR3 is TGTGCCAGCAGCTTGAGACAGATTACTGGCAATGAGCAGTTCTTC.

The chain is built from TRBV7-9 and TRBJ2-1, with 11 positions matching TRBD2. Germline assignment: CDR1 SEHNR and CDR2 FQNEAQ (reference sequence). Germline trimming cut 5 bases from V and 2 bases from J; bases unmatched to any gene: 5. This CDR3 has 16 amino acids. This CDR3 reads CASSDLLAGAYNEQFF. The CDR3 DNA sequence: TGTGCCAGCAGCGATCTACTAGCGGGAGCCTACAATGAGCAGTTCTTC.

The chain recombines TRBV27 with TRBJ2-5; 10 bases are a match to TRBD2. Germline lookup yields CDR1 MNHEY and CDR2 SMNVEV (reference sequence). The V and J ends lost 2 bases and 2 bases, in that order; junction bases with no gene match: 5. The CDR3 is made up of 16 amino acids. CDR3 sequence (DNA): TGTGCCAGCAGTTTAAGGGCTAGCGGGGGACAAGAGACCCAGTACTTC. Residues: CASSLRASGGQETQYF.

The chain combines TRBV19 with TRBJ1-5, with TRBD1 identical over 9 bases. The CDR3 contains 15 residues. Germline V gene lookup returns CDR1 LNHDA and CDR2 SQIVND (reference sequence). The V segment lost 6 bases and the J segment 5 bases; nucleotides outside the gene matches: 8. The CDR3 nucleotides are TGTGCCAGTAGCCCCCGGGACAGGGTCTATCAGCCCCAGCATTTT. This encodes CASSPRDRVYQPQHF.

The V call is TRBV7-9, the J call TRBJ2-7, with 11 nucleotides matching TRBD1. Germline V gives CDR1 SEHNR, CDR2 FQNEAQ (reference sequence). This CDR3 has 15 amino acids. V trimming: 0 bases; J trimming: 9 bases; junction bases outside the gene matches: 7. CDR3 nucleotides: TGTGCCAGCAGCTTAGCAGGACAGGGGGCCGGTGCGCAGTACTTC. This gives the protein CASSLAGQGAGAQYF.

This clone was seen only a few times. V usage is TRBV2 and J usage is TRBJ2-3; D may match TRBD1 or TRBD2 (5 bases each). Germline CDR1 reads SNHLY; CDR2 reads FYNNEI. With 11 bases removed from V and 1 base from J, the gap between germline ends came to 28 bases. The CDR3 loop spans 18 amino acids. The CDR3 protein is CALPDGRVRDGGTDTQYF. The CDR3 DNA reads TGTGCCCTCCCGGATGGTAGGGTCCGGGACGGCGGCACAGATACGCAGTATTTT.

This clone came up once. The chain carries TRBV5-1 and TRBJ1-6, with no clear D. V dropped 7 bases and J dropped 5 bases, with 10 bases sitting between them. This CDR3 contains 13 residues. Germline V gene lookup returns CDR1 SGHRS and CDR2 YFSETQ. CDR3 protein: CASSEDHNSPLHF. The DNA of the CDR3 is TGCGCCAGCTCGGAGGACCATAATTCACCCCTCCACTTT.

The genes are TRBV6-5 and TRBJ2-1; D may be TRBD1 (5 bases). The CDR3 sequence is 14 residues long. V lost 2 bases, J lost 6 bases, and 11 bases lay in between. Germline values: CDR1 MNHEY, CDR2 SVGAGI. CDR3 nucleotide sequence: TGTGCCAGCAGTTACGCAGACAGATCCAATGAGCAGTTCTTC. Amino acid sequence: CASSYADRSNEQFF.